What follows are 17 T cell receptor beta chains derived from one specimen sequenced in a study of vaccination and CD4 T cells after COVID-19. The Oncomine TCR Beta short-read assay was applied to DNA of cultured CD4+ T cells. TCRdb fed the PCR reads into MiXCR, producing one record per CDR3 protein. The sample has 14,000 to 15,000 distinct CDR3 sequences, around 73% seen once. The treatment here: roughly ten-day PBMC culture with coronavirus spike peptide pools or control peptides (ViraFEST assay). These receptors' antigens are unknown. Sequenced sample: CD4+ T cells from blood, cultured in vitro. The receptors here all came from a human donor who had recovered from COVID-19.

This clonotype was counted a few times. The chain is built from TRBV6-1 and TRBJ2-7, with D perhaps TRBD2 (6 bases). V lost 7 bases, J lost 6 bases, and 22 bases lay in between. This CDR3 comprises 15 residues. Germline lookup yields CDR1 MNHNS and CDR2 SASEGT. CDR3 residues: CASNLRETRLGEQYF. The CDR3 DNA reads TGTGCCAGCAATCTACGGGAGACCAGGCTTGGCGAGCAGTACTTC.

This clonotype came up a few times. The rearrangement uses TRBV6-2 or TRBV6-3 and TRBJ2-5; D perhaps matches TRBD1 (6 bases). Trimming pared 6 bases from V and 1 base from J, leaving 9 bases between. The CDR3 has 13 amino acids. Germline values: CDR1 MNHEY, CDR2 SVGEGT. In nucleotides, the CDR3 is TGTGCCAGCAGACGGACAGTCCAAGAGACCCAGTACTTC. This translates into CASRRTVQETQYF.

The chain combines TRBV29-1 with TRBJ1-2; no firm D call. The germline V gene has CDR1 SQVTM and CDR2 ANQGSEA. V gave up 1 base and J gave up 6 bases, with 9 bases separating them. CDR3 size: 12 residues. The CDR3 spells CSVEGSFDGYTF. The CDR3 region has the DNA TGCAGCGTTGAAGGCAGCTTCGATGGCTACACCTTC. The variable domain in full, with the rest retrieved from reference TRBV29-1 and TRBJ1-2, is SAVISQKPSRDICQRGTSLTIQCQVDSQVTMMFWYRQQPGQSLTLIATANQGSEATYESGFVIDKFPISRPNLTFSTLTVSNMSPEDSSIYLCSVEGSFDGYTFGSGTRLTVV.

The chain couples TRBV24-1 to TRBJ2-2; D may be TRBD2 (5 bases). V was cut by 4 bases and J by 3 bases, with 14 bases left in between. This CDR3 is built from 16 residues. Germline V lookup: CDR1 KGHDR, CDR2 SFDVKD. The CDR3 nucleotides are TGTGCCACCAGTGACCTCCTACCGGGGTACACCGGGGAGCTGTTTTTT. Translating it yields CATSDLLPGYTGELFF.

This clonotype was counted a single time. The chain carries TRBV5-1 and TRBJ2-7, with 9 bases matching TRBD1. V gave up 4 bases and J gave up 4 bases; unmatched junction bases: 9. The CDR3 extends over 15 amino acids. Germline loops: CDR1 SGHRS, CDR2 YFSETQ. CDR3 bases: TGCGCCAGCAGCCCCACTGTGGGACAGGGTTACGAGCAGTACTTC. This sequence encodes CASSPTVGQGYEQYF.

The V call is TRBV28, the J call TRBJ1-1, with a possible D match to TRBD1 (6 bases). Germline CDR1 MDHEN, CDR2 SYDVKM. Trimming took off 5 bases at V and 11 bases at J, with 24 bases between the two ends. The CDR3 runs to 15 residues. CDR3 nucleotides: TGTGCCAGCAGTCTTATTAAGATTTACACAGGGCGTGCTTTCTTT. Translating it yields CASSLIKIYTGRAFF.

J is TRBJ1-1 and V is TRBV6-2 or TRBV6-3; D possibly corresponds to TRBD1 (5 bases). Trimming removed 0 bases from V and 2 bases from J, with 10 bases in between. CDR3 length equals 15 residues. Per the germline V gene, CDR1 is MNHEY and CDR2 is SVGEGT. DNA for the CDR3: TGTGCCAGCAGTTACTCTGGGGCGAGTAACACTGAAGCTTTCTTT. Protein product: CASSYSGASNTEAFF.

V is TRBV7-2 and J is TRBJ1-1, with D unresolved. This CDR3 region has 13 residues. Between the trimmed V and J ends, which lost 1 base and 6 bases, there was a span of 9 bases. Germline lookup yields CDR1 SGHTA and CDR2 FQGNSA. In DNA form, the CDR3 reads TGTGCCAGCAGCTTAGTTAGGGAGGCTGAAGCTTTCTTT. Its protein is CASSLVREAEAFF.

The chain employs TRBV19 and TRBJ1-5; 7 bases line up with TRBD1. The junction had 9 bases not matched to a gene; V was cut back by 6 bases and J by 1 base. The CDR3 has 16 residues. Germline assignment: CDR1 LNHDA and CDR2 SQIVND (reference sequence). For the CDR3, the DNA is TGTGCCAGTAGCGATTCTCCGGGACAGAGCAATCAGCCCCAGCATTTT. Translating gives CASSDSPGQSNQPQHF.

The CDR3 region is CATSDPGGEQPQHF. The CDR3 DNA is TGTGCCACCAGTGACCCAGGGGGGGAACAGCCCCAGCATTTT. This chain connects TRBV24-1 to TRBJ1-5; 7 bases match TRBD1. The germline CDR1 and CDR2 sequences are KGHDR and SFDVKD. J gave up 7 bases and V 4 bases, and 6 bases lay outside the gene matches. CDR3 size: 14 residues.

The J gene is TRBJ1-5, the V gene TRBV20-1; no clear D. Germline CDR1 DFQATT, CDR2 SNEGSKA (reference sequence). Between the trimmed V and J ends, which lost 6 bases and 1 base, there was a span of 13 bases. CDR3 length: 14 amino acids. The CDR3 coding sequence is TGCAGTGCCCCCCGGGCGTTGAGCAATCAGCCCCAGCATTTT. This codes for CSAPRALSNQPQHF.

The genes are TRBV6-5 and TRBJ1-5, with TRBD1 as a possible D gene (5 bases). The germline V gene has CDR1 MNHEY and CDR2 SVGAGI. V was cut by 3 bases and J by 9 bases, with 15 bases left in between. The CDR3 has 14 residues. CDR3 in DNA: TGTGCCAGCAGTTATAAGGGGCCGCGGGGGCCCCAGCATTTT. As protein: CASSYKGPRGPQHF.

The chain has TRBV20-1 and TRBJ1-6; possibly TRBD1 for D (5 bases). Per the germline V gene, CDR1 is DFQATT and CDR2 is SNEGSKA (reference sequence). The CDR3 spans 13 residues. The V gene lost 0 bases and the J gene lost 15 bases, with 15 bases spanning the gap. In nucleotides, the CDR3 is TGCAGTGCTAGAGACTTACGACAGAACCGCCTCCACTTT. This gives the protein CSARDLRQNRLHF.

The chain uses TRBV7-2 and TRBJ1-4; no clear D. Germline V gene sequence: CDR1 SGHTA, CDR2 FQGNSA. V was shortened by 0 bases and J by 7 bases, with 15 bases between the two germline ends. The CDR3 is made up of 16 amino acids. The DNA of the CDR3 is TGTGCCAGCAGCTTAGCGCTTGGTGCCATGAGTGAAAAACTGTTTTTT. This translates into CASSLALGAMSEKLFF.

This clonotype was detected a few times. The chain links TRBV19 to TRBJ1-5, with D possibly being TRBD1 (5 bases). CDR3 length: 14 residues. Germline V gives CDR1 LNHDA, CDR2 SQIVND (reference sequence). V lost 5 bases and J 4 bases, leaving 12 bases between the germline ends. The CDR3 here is CASSRTQLNQPQHF. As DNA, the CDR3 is TGTGCCAGTAGTCGGACACAGCTGAATCAGCCCCAGCATTTT.

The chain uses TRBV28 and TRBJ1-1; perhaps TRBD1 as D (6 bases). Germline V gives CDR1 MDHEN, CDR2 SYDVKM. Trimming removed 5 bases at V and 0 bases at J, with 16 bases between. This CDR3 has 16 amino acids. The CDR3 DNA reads TGTGCCAGCAGTAGGTCAGGGGTCCGGATGAACACTGAAGCTTTCTTT. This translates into CASSRSGVRMNTEAFF.

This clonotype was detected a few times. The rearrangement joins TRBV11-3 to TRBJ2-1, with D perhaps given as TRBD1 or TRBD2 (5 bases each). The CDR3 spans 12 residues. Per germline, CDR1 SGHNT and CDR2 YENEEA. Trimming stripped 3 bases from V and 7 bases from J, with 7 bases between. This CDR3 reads CASSLGPNEQFF. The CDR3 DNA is TGTGCCAGCAGCTTGGGACCGAATGAGCAGTTCTTC. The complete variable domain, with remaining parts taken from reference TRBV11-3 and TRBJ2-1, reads EAGVVQSPRYKIIEKKQPVAFWCNPISGHNTLYWYLQNLGQGPELLIRYENEEAVDDSQLPKDRFSAERLKGVDSTLKIQPAELGDSAVYLCASSLGPNEQFFGPGTRLTVL.